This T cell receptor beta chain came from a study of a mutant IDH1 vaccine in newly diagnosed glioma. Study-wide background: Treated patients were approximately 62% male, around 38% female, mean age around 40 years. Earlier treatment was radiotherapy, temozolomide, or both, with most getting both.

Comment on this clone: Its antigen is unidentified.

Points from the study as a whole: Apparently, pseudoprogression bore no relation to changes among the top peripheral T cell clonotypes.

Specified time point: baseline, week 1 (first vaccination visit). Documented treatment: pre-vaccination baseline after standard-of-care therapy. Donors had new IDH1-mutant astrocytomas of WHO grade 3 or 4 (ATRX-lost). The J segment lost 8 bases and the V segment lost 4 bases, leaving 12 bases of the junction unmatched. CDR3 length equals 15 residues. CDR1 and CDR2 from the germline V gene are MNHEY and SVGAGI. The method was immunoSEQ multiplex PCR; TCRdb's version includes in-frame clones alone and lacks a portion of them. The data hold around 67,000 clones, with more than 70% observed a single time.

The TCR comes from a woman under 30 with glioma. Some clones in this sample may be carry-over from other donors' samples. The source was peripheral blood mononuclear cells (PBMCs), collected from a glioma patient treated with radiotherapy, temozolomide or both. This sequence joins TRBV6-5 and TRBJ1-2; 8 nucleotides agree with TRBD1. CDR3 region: CASSLYLDRVAGYTF. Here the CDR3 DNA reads TGTGCCAGCAGTTTGTATCTGGACAGGGTGGCCGGCTACACCTTC.